A selection of T cell receptor beta chains follows, all from one sample in a study of blood T cell repertoires in COVID-19. The table came from immunoSEQ multiplex PCR; TCRdb's copy has only in-frame clones and leaves some out. The table has approximately 170,000 clones, 84% seen once. The specimen was peripheral blood. The receptors were sampled from a woman of 80 years or more with COVID-19, enrolled during active disease. Both conserved end residues are part of each CDR3. The order of the fields is V gene, D gene, J gene, clone size, CDR3 DNA, CDR3 protein. D genes are given only for firm matches. Where a row states a size, it is once, few, many or the class of an expanded clone; other rows omit it.

V gene: TRBV5-1; D gene: -; J gene: TRBJ2-5; clone size: -; CDR3 DNA: TGCGCCAGCAGCTTGCTCTCGGGAGAAGAGACCCAGTACTTC; CDR3 protein: CASSLLSGEETQYF
V gene: TRBV18; D gene: -; J gene: TRBJ1-4; clone size: -; CDR3 DNA: TGTGCCAGCTCGGCCCCGGCGGGGGATGGAAAACTGTTTTTT; CDR3 protein: CASSAPAGDGKLFF
V gene: TRBV28; D gene: -; J gene: TRBJ2-3; clone size: -; CDR3 DNA: TGTGCCAGCAGTTTAGCAGGGGGGGATACGCAGTATTTT; CDR3 protein: CASSLAGGDTQYF
V gene: TRBV28; D gene: TRBD2; J gene: TRBJ2-7; clone size: -; CDR3 DNA: TGTGCCAGCAGTTCCCCCCCTAGCGGGGCCTACGAGCAGTACTTC; CDR3 protein: CASSSPPSGAYEQYF
V gene: TRBV2; D gene: -; J gene: TRBJ1-1; clone size: few; CDR3 DNA: TGTGCCAGCAGTGGAACCATAACGACAGGTGAAGCTTTCTTT; CDR3 protein: CASSGTITTGEAFF
V gene: TRBV10-3; D gene: TRBD1; J gene: TRBJ2-3; clone size: -; CDR3 DNA: TGTGCCATCAGTCCGACAGGGGGCCGATCAGATACGCAGTATTTT; CDR3 protein: CAISPTGGRSDTQYF
V gene: TRBV6-6; D gene: TRBD1; J gene: TRBJ1-4; clone size: once; CDR3 DNA: TGTGCCAGCAGCGGACAGGGACGGGACAATGAAAAACTGTTTTTT; CDR3 protein: CASSGQGRDNEKLFF
V gene: TRBV6-5; D gene: -; J gene: TRBJ1-5; clone size: few; CDR3 DNA: TGTGCCGGCGGAGGGGGGGCCCAGCCCCAGCATTTT; CDR3 protein: CAGGGGAQPQHF
V gene: TRBV18; D gene: TRBD1; J gene: TRBJ2-4; clone size: -; CDR3 DNA: TGTGCCAGCTCGCTAGACAGGGACAACATTCAGTACTTC; CDR3 protein: CASSLDRDNIQYF
V gene: TRBV7-3; D gene: -; J gene: TRBJ2-1; clone size: -; CDR3 DNA: TGTGCCAGCAAAAGAGATCCGACCTACAATGAGCAGTTCTTC; CDR3 protein: CASKRDPTYNEQFF
V gene: TRBV7-3; D gene: TRBD1; J gene: TRBJ2-3; clone size: -; CDR3 DNA: TGTGCCAGCAGCATACAGGGGGCGGGAGATACGCAGTATTTT; CDR3 protein: CASSIQGAGDTQYF
V gene: TRBV5-4; D gene: -; J gene: TRBJ1-6; clone size: -; CDR3 DNA: TGTGCCAGCAGCTTGGAACAGTCGAATTCACCCCTCCACTTT; CDR3 protein: CASSLEQSNSPLHF
V gene: TRBV18; D gene: -; J gene: TRBJ2-5; clone size: -; CDR3 DNA: TGTGCCAGCTCCCAACTCTTATCAGGGACTGGAGAGACCCAGTACTTC; CDR3 protein: CASSQLLSGTGETQYF
V gene: TRBV19; D gene: -; J gene: TRBJ2-3; clone size: once; CDR3 DNA: TGTGCCAGTAGTATTCACACAGGTGATACGCAGTATTTT; CDR3 protein: CASSIHTGDTQYF
V gene: TRBV24-1; D gene: -; J gene: TRBJ1-1; clone size: few; CDR3 DNA: TGTGCCACCAGATCTACAGGGAGTAGTACTGAAGCTTTCTTT; CDR3 protein: CATRSTGSSTEAFF
V gene: TRBV5-4; D gene: TRBD2; J gene: TRBJ2-1; clone size: once; CDR3 DNA: TGTGCCAGCAGCTTGACTAGCGGGACCTACAATGAGCAGTTCTTC; CDR3 protein: CASSLTSGTYNEQFF
V gene: TRBV5-1; D gene: TRBD1; J gene: TRBJ1-2; clone size: -; CDR3 DNA: TGCGCCAGCAGCACCGGGACAGGGGGCTGGGGCTACACCTTC; CDR3 protein: CASSTGTGGWGYTF
V gene: TRBV4-2; D gene: TRBD2; J gene: TRBJ2-7; clone size: -; CDR3 DNA: TGTGCCAGCAGCCATGGAGCGGGAGGGTCCTACGAGCAGTACTTC; CDR3 protein: CASSHGAGGSYEQYF
V gene: TRBV10-3; D gene: TRBD1; J gene: TRBJ1-2; clone size: -; CDR3 DNA: TGTGCCATCAGCACTTTTGACAGGGGCGGTAGTGGCTACACCTTC; CDR3 protein: CAISTFDRGGSGYTF
V gene: TRBV10-3; D gene: TRBD2; J gene: TRBJ2-5; clone size: -; CDR3 DNA: TGTGCCATCAAGGCGGGAGGTACGCAAGAGACCCAGTACTTC; CDR3 protein: CAIKAGGTQETQYF
V gene: TRBV6-5; D gene: -; J gene: TRBJ1-1; clone size: -; CDR3 DNA: TGTGCCAGCAGTTACTCAACTCAGGGGTACACTGAAGCTTTCTTT; CDR3 protein: CASSYSTQGYTEAFF
V gene: TRBV29-1; D gene: -; J gene: TRBJ2-1; clone size: -; CDR3 DNA: TGCAGCGTTGTAGCCCGGAACGGTCTGGATGAGCAGTTCTTC; CDR3 protein: CSVVARNGLDEQFF
V gene: TRBV7-8; D gene: TRBD2; J gene: TRBJ2-5; clone size: -; CDR3 DNA: TGTGCCAGCAGCTCGCGGGCGGGGGGCGAGGAGACCCAGTACTTC; CDR3 protein: CASSSRAGGEETQYF
V gene: TRBV3-1/TRBV3-2; D gene: TRBD2; J gene: TRBJ2-1; clone size: -; CDR3 DNA: TGTGCCAGCAGCCTACGCCAAGTAGCGGGAGGGTGGAATGAGCAGTTCTTC; CDR3 protein: CASSLRQVAGGWNEQFF
V gene: TRBV6-2/TRBV6-3; D gene: -; J gene: TRBJ1-5; clone size: few; CDR3 DNA: TGTGCCAGCAGTTACTCTATCGGCTGGGGAGATTATAGCAATCAGCCCCAGCATTTT; CDR3 protein: CASSYSIGWGDYSNQPQHF
V gene: TRBV19; D gene: -; J gene: TRBJ1-2; clone size: -; CDR3 DNA: TGTGCCAGTACGGGAGTAACCGGGGAGGGGCTGAACCCTCCTTATGGCTACACCTTC; CDR3 protein: CASTGVTGEGLNPPYGYTF
V gene: TRBV9; D gene: TRBD2; J gene: TRBJ2-7; clone size: -; CDR3 DNA: TGTGCCAGCAGCGTTAGCGGGGGGTCTAGCGCGCAGTACTTC; CDR3 protein: CASSVSGGSSAQYF
V gene: TRBV15; D gene: TRBD1; J gene: TRBJ2-4; clone size: -; CDR3 DNA: TGTGCCACCAGCAGAGATTCCGGGACAGGGTGGTTAAGGCGGGCCAAAAACATTCAGTACTTC; CDR3 protein: CATSRDSGTGWLRRAKNIQYF